One T cell receptor (beta chain) is described in this entry. The antigen remains unidentified. Researchers amplified the TCR beta CDR3 regions from RNA transcripts. Researchers ran a first-round RT-PCR on the TCR CDR3 using the HTBI primer set. A single record per CDR3 protein comes from TCRdb applying MiXCR to the multiplex PCR reads. The sample has over 700,000 distinct CDR3 sequences; about 38% are singletons. The sample comes from a study of T cells in Graves' hyperthyroidism and ophthalmopathy. Study-level results: Ophthalmopathy was distinguished from stable hyperthyroidism by 13 V-J signatures.

Diagnosis relied on clinical symptoms, serum thyroxine and TRAb, thyroid ultrasound and orbital computed tomography. The CDR3 is 15 amino acids. Germline V CDR1 and CDR2: LNHDA, SQIVND (reference sequence). Trimming shortened V by 5 bases and J by 4 bases, and 17 bases separated the two germline ends. The receptor's source is a man between 18 and 35 years old with Graves' hyperthyroidism. The sample consisted of blood. The chain employs TRBV19 and TRBJ1-2, with a weak D call TRBD1 (5 bases). The CDR3 coding sequence is TGTGCCAGTAGTGTCGGACACTCAGAGACCTATGGCTACACCTTC. Amino acid sequence: CASSVGHSETYGYTF.